This T cell receptor beta chain was sequenced during a study of blood T cell repertoires in COVID-19. Original data processing: Researchers report that nucleated cell counts were estimated from reference gene primer amplification. The data were produced by immunoSEQ multiplex PCR, yet TCRdb's version contains in-frame clones alone and is incomplete. V and J calls plus clone size are reproduced from that table; the DNA served to infer D and trimming. The sample carries approximately 210,000 clones, roughly 94% recorded once. This clone was observed a single time. CDR3 size: 16 residues. CDR1 and CDR2 (germline): LNHNV, YYDKDF (reference sequence). V gave up 0 bases and J gave up 2 bases, with 8 bases separating them.

The sample taken for sequencing was peripheral blood. V gene TRBV15 combines with J gene TRBJ1-6; D gene uncertain. The TCR comes from a man aged 25 to 45 with COVID-19, enrolled during active disease. In DNA, the CDR3 is TGTGCCACCAGCAGAGATCGGGGAACCTATAATTCACCCCTCCACTTT. It yields the protein CATSRDRGTYNSPLHF.